This TCR beta chain was captured in a study of T-cell reconstitution after alpha-beta-depleted transplantation in children (dated by TCRdb to the mid-2010s). Regarding the complete study: T-cell immune reconstitution after TCRalphabeta/CD19-depleted allogeneic hematopoietic cell transplantation in children was quantitatively tracked in the study by means of TCR repertoire profiling.

The library was obtained by PCR. Sequenced using an Illumina HiSeq 2500. To normalize quantification of the TCRbeta repertoire, the TCR libraries were built with molecular barcoding that relied on unique molecular identifiers. Clones were called with MiXCR by TCRdb after fastp trimmed the public reads at Q25, and only in-frame beta chains were retained. Rows with a matching CDR3 protein are joined into one entry that keeps the most common DNA and genes. For this sample there are about 400,000 distinct CDR3 sequences; just over 20% appear just once. The ten most abundant clones make up 3.8% of the sample. On this clonotype: Its antigen remains unidentified. No much larger clone is present one base from it, and per-base qualities are unavailable.

Unmatched junction bases come to 6, with V trimmed by 2 bases and J by 8 bases. The CDR3 runs 15 residues from the cysteine to the phenylalanine. The read is trimmed to its CDR3 DNA, 45 bases read in frame from base 1. Based on the germline V gene, the CDR1 and CDR2 sequences are SGHVS and FNYEAQ. The specimen comprised PBMCs from the stem cell graft donor, sampled from the stem cell graft. In this chain, TRBV7-6 is recombined with TRBJ2-1, with 10 bases in between that match TRBD2. The receptor comes from a human donor who donated a stem cell graft to a child with acute myeloid leukemia. The nucleotide sequence is given as TGTGCCAGCAGCTTACGGCCAGCGGGAGGGGATGAGCAGTTCTTC. This sequence encodes CASSLRPAGGDEQFF.